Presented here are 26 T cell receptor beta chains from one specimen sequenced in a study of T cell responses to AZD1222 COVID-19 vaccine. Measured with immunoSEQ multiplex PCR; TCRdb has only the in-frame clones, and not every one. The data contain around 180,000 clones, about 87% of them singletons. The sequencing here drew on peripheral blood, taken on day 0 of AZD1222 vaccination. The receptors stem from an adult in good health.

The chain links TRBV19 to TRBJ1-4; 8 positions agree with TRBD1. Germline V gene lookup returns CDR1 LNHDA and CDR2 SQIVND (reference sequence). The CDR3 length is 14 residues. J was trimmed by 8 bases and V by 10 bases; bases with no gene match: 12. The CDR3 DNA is TGTGCCACATTAGACAGGGGCCGCAACGAAAAACTGTTTTTT. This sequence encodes CATLDRGRNEKLFF.

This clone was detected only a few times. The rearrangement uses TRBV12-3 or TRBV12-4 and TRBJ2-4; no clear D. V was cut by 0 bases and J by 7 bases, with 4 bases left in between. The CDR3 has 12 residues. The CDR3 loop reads CASSLAGNIQYF. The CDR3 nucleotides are TGTGCCAGCAGTTTAGCCGGCAACATTCAGTACTTC.

The CDR3 is CASRTSTGVGSPLHF. CDR3 bases: TGTGCCAGCAGGACCTCAACAGGGGTAGGTTCACCCCTCCACTTT. The chain links TRBV2 to TRBJ1-6, with 7 bases that match TRBD1. There are 15 residues in the CDR3. Unmatched junction bases numbered 11, after V lost 6 bases and J lost 9 bases. Germline V gene lookup returns CDR1 SNHLY and CDR2 FYNNEI.

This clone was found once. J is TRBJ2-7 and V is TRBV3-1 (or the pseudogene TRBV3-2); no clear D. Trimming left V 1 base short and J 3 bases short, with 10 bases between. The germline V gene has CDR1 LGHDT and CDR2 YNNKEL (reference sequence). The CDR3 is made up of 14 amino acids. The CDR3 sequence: CASSQAEIGYEQYF. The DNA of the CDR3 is TGTGCCAGCAGCCAAGCTGAGATAGGCTACGAGCAGTACTTC.

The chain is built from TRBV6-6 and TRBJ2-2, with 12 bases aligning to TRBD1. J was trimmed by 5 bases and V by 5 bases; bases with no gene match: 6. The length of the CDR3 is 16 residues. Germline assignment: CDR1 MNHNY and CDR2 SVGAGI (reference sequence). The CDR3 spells CASSPGTGGYTGELFF. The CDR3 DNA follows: TGTGCCAGCAGTCCCGGGACAGGGGGCTATACCGGGGAGCTGTTTTTT.

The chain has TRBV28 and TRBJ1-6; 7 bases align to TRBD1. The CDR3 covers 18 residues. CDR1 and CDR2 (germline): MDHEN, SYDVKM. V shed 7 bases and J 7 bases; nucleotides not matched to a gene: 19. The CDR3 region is CASTTSRQGGVGNSPLHF. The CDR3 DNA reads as TGTGCCAGCACTACTTCCCGACAGGGTGGCGTGGGGAATTCACCCCTCCACTTT.

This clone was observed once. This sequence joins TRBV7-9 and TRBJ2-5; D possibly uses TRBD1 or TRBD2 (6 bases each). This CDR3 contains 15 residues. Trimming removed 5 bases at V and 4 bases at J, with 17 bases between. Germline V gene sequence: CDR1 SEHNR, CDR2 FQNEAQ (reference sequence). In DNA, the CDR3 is TGTGCCAGCAGCCTCTCGGTTTGGGGGGCAGAGACCCAGTACTTC. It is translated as CASSLSVWGAETQYF.

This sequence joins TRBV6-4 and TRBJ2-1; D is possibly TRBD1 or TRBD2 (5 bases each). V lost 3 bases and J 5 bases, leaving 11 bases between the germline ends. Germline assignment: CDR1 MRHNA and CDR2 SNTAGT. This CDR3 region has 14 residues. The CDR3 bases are TGTGCCAGCAGTGAAACCGGGACCCACAATGAGCAGTTCTTC. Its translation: CASSETGTHNEQFF.

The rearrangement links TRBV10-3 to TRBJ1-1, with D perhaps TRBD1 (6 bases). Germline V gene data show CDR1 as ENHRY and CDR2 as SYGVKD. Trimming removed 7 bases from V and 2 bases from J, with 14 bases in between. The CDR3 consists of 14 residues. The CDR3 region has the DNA TGTGCCATCATTAGGGGGGCGGGAAACACTGAAGCTTTCTTT. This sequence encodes CAIIRGAGNTEAFF.

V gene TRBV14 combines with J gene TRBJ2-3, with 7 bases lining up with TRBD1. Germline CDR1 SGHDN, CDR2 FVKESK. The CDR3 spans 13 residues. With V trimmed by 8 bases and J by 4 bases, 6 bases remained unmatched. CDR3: CASCDRVSDTQYF. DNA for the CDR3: TGTGCCAGCTGCGACAGGGTCTCAGATACGCAGTATTTT.

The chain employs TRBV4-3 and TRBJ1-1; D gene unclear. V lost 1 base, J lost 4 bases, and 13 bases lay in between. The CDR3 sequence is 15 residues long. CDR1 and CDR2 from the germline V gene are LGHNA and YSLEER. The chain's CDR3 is CASSQGVGVTTEAFF. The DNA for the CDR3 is TGCGCCAGCAGCCAAGGGGTCGGGGTGACCACTGAAGCTTTCTTT.

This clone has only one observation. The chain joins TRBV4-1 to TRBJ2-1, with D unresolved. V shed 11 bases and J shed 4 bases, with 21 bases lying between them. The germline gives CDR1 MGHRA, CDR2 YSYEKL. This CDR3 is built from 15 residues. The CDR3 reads CASRGDLASYNEQFF. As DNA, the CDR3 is TGCGCCTCTCGTGGGGATCTGGCGTCATACAATGAGCAGTTCTTC.

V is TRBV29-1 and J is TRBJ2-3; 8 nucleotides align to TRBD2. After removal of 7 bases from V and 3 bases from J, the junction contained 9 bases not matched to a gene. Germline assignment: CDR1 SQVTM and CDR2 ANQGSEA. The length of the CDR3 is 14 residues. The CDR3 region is CSAPAAGGTDTQYF. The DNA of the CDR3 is TGCAGCGCACCTGCTGCGGGGGGTACAGATACGCAGTATTTT.

CDR3 in DNA: TGTGCCACCAGGGACAGGGGGCTCCCTAACTATGGCTACACCTTC. Amino acid sequence: CATRDRGLPNYGYTF. The J gene is TRBJ1-2, the V gene TRBV7-9, with TRBD1 matching over 12 bases. Germline V lookup: CDR1 SEHNR, CDR2 FQNEAQ (reference sequence). Germline trimming cut 10 bases from V and 0 bases from J; bases unmatched to any gene: 6. The CDR3 extends over 15 amino acids.

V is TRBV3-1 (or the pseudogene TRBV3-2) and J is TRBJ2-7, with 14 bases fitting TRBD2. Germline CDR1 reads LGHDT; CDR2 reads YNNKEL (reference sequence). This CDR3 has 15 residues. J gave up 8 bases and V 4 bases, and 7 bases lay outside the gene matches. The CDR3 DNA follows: TGTGCCAGCAGCCCCGGGACTAGCGGGAGAATTAAGCAGTACTTC. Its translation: CASSPGTSGRIKQYF.

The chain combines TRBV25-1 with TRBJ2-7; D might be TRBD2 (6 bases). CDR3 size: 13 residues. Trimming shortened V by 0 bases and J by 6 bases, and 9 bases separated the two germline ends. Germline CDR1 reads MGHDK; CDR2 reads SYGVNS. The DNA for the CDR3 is TGTGCCAGCAGTGAATACGGGGGAAGCGAGCAGTACTTC. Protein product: CASSEYGGSEQYF.

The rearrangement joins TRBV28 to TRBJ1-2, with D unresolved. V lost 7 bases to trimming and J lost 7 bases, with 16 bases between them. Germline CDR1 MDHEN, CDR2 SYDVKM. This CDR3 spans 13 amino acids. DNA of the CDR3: TGTGCCAGCATCTCCGGGTCGCCTAGTGGCTACACCTTC. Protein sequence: CASISGSPSGYTF.

As DNA, the CDR3 is TGTGCCAGCAGCTCCGGGACTTGGCGCACAGATACGCAGTATTTT. This encodes CASSSGTWRTDTQYF. The chain recombines TRBV7-3 with TRBJ2-3; D is perhaps TRBD2 (6 bases). This CDR3 has 15 residues. V lost 4 bases and J 1 base, leaving 12 bases between the germline ends. The germline V gene has CDR1 SGHTA and CDR2 FQGTGA. Full variable domain (remainder filled in from reference TRBV7-3 and TRBJ2-3): GAGVSQTPSNKVTEKGKYVELRCDPISGHTALYWYRQSLGQGPEFLIYFQGTGAADDSGLPNDRFFAVRPEGSVSTLKIQRTERGDSAVYLCASSSGTWRTDTQYFGPGTRLTVL.

The CDR3 nucleotides read TGTGCCAGCAGGACAGGGTTTAATGAAAAACTGTTTTTT. Translated: CASRTGFNEKLFF. V gene TRBV6-5 combines with J gene TRBJ1-4, with 7 bases that match TRBD1. The germline gives CDR1 MNHEY, CDR2 SVGAGI. After removal of 6 bases from V and 4 bases from J, the junction contained 2 bases not matched to a gene. This CDR3 has 13 amino acids.

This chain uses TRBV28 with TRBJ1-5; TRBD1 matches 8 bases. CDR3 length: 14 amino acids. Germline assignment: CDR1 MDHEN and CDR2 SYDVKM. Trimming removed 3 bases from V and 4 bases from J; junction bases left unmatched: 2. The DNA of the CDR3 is TGTGCCAGCAGTTTTGGACAGGGTAATCAGCCCCAGCATTTT. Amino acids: CASSFGQGNQPQHF.

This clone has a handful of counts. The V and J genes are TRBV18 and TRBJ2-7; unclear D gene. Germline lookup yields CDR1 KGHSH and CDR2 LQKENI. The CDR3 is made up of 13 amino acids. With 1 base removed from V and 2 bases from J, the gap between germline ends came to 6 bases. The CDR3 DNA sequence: TGTGCCAGCTCACCACTCGGCGCCTACGAGCAGTACTTC. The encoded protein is CASSPLGAYEQYF.

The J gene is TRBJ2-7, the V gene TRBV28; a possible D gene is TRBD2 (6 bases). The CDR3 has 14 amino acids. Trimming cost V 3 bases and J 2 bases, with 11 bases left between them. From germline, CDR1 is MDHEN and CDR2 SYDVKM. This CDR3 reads CASSLGGGTYEQYF. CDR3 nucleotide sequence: TGTGCCAGCAGTTTGGGTGGGGGGACCTACGAGCAGTACTTC.

DNA for the CDR3: TGTGCCAGCCTCCCGGTCGGAGCGGGAGGGTTCTATGAGCAGTTCTTC. Translated, it gives CASLPVGAGGFYEQFF. The J gene is TRBJ2-1, the V gene TRBV6-4, with 10 bases fitting TRBD2. Germline assignment: CDR1 MRHNA and CDR2 SNTAGT. CDR3 length: 16 residues. Unmatched junction bases numbered 15, after V lost 8 bases and J lost 8 bases.

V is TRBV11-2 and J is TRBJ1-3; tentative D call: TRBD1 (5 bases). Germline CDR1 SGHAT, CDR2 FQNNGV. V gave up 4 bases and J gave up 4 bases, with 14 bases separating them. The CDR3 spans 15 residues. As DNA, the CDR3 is TGTGCCAGCAGCTCGTACACAGGAAGGGGAAACACCATATATTTT. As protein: CASSSYTGRGNTIYF.

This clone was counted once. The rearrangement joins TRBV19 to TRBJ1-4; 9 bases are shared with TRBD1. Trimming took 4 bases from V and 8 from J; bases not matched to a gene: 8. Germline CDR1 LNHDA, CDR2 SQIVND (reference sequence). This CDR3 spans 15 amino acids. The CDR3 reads CASSSTGGPWEKLFF. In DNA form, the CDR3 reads TGTGCCAGTAGTAGCACAGGGGGCCCCTGGGAAAAACTGTTTTTT.

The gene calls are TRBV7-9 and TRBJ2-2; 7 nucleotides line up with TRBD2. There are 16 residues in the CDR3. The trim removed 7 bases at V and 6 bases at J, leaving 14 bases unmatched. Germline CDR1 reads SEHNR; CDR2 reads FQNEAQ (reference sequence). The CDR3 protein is CASTPLSAGVAGELFF. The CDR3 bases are TGTGCCAGCACCCCGCTATCTGCGGGAGTGGCCGGGGAGCTGTTTTTT.